Described below is a single T cell receptor (beta chain) sequence and its context. The sample originates from a study of blood T cell repertoires in COVID-19. Background on the study: The analysed material was cDNA or gDNA that came from T cells, B-cell-depleted T cells, or PBMCs.

Participants came from 24 US areas, aged about 18 to 95 years. Germline CDR1 WNHNN, CDR2 SYGVQD (reference sequence). Unmatched junction bases numbered 7, after V lost 7 bases and J lost 5 bases. CDR3 length: 14 amino acids. Using immunoSEQ multiplex PCR, the repertoire was profiled, and TCRdb retains in-frame clones only, with some absent. Found here are 150,000 to 200,000 clones, about 83% of them singletons; the top ten hold less than 3.5%. Specimen: PBMCs or T cells enriched from blood (not recorded which). The TCR sequence derives from a woman aged 25 to 39 who had been exposed to COVID-19. The chain joins TRBV10-1 to TRBJ2-1; 8 bases fit TRBD2. For the CDR3, the DNA is TGCGCCAGCACGGGGGGGCCCCCCAACAATGAGCAGTTCTTC. It yields the protein CASTGGPPNNEQFF.